This T cell receptor beta chain was sequenced in a study of cytomegalovirus exposure and HLA in healthy donors (dated by TCRdb to the late 2010s). For the study in its entirety: A later analysis indicated that the roughly 120 validation repertoires were generated on the platform also employed for the 600 to 750 repertoires of the first cohort. The study was designed to test whether signatures of past pathogen exposure could be identified by cataloging public T cell receptors. A separate validation cohort of roughly 120 different subjects was used in addition to the 666-subject first cohort. High-throughput TCR immunosequencing, statistical association of individual TCRs with disease status, and machine learning were combined to predict cytomegalovirus infection status.

Clipping removes 4 bases from V and 7 bases from J, with 3 as the unmatched junction base count. The germline V gene supplies CDR1 SNHLY and CDR2 FYNNEI. The CDR3 spans 12 residues, from the cysteine through the phenylalanine. Left in the record is the CDR3 DNA by itself, 36 bases read in frame from the first base. About this clone: What this receptor recognizes is not known. One base away there is no much larger clone; base qualities are not given.

Receptors were amplified or captured by the immunoSEQ multiplex PCR assay. Per the authors' processing: A statistical classification framework was built to diagnose cytomegalovirus status from the catalog of TCR beta chain sequences. This is the immuneACCESS table as TCRdb keeps it, with only in-frame sequences that have V and J called. A part of the clones is gone; compared with another copy, unresolved V genes explain less than half, and the rest is unexplained. From that table come the V and J calls and clone size; the DNA was used to work out D and trimming. This sample has around 130,000 clones in its table, and around 85% of those were observed once. The top ten clonotypes cover roughly 2% of the sample. Donors formed part of the validation cohort, which comprised 95 to 150 subjects and was distinct from the first cohort of fewer than 750 subjects. General study outcomes and caveats: All 120 or so repertoires were used to score co-occurrence in the validation cohort in a later analysis, because that analysis had no HLA typing for the cohort. The study gave a list of 150 to 200 TCR beta chains associated with cytomegalovirus. The authors suggested that the approach could potentially be generalized to other disease states and immunological phenotypes. Three of the identified cytomegalovirus-associated TCR beta chains were confirmed in vitro to be specific for cytomegalovirus antigens. Across donors, most TCR sequences were observed very rarely, whereas some public TCRs were present in many individuals. The classifier was reported to diagnose cytomegalovirus status with high specificity and sensitivity in both the original and validation cohorts. A later analysis found that TCRs clustered in the first cohort also tended to co-occur in the 120 or so validation repertoires, with approximately 94% of cluster scores above 0.

The receptor chain draws on TRBV2 and TRBJ2-7; 8 nucleotides in the junction match TRBD1. The origin of this receptor is a woman in her 30s in good health and CMV-seronegative. The sequencing sample was made of PBMCs. The bases are TGTGCCAGCAGTGTCCGGACAGGGGAGCAGTACTTC. This translates into CASSVRTGEQYF.